This TCR beta chain was captured in a study of OX40 agonist ivuxolimab in advanced cancers. The wider study: As their treatment, patients were administered ivuxolimab, an agonistic anti-OX40 (CD134) antibody. The study gave patients intravenous ivuxolimab at 0.01 to 10 mg/kg every 2 weeks.

Notes on the study in general: Low normalized T-cell clonal expansion was also seen in some nonresponders. Researchers report that CD8+ T cells had, on average, more expanded clones than CD4+.

CDR3 length: 15 residues. Per germline, CDR1 MNHEY and CDR2 SVGAGI. The V and J ends lost 4 bases and 7 bases respectively, with 19 bases between them. Concerning this clone itself: Its antigen is currently unknown.

Measured with immunoSEQ multiplex PCR; TCRdb has only the in-frame clones, and not every one. Among some 100,000 clones, around nine tenths were seen once, and the ten largest hold 0.31%. This chain uses TRBV6-5 with TRBJ1-2; D may be TRBD1 (6 bases). This material consisted of CD4+ or CD8+ T cells sorted from blood, taken in a trial of the OX40 agonist ivuxolimab. The receptor's source is an adult with an advanced solid tumor such as melanoma, head and neck, liver or kidney cancer. CDR3 loop: CASSSDRIHLGGYTF. The CDR3 DNA is TGTGCCAGCAGTTCGGACAGAATCCATCTCGGTGGCTACACCTTC.